This entry lists 2 T cell receptor beta chains sequenced from one sample in a study of T cell changes during pregnancy in multiple sclerosis. Assay used: immunoSEQ multiplex PCR; TCRdb lists only in-frame clones, some missing. The sample contains under 45,000 clones, 90% to 97% of which appear only once. The material sequenced was peripheral blood, taken in the second trimester of pregnancy. The receptors were sampled from a female donor with multiple sclerosis, enrolled in a pregnancy study.

Here the CDR3 DNA reads TGTGCCAGCAGTGCGCAGGGTAGCAATCAGCCCCAGCATTTT. Translation gives CASSAQGSNQPQHF. This chain links TRBV2 with TRBJ1-5; tentatively, D is TRBD1 (5 bases). Trimming left V 4 bases short and J 0 bases short, with 7 bases between. This CDR3 is 14 amino acids long. Germline CDR1 SNHLY, CDR2 FYNNEI.

This chain connects TRBV11-2 to TRBJ1-2, with D possibly TRBD1 on 6 matching bases. Looked up from germline, CDR1 is SGHAT and CDR2 is FQNNGV. Trimming removed 5 bases from V and 3 bases from J, with 13 bases in between. The CDR3 spans 14 residues. The CDR3 bases are TGTGCCAGCAGCCACCGGACAGCATACTATGGCTACACCTTC. Encoded protein: CASSHRTAYYGYTF.